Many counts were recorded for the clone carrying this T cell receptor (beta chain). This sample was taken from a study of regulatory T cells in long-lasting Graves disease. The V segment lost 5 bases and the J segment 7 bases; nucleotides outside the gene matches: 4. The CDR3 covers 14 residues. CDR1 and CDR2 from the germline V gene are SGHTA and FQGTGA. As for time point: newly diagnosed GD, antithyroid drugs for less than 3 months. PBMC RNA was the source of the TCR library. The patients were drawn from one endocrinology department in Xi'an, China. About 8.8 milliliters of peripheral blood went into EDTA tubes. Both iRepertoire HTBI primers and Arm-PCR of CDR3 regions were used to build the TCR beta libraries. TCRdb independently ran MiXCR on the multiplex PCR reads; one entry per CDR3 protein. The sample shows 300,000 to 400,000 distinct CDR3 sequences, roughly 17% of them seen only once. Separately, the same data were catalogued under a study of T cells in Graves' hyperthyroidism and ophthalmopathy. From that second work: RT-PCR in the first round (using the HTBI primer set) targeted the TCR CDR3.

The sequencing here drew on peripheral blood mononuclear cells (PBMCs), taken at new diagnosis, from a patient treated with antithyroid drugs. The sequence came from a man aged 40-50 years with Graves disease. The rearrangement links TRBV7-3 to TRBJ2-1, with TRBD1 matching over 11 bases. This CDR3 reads CASSRTGGQNEQFF. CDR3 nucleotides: TGTGCCAGCAGCCGGACAGGGGGCCAGAATGAGCAGTTCTTC.